This T cell receptor (beta chain) was documented in a study of cytomegalovirus exposure and HLA in healthy donors. Study-level findings and limits: Overall, about 160 TCR beta chains were annotated as cytomegalovirus-associated.

Assay: immunoSEQ multiplex PCR; the TCRdb copy retains only in-frame clones and omits some. Here the sample spans 150,000 to 200,000 clones, around 89% being singletons. Per germline, CDR1 MDHEN and CDR2 SYDVKM. The trim removed 6 bases at V and 7 bases at J, leaving 12 bases unmatched. The CDR3 loop spans 16 amino acids. Concerning this clone: Antigen: not known.

The chain employs TRBV28 and TRBJ2-3, with TRBD2 identical over 11 bases. This sequence originates from a man aged 18 to 29 in good health and CMV-seronegative. The specimen was PBMCs. The CDR3: CASSPNSGRAGYTQYF. CDR3 coding DNA: TGTGCCAGCAGCCCCAATAGCGGGAGGGCCGGATATACGCAGTATTTT.